These 31 T cell receptor beta chains share one sample of origin, sequenced in a study of human thymus T cells. Resections from corrective heart surgery supplied the thymus tissue. Produced via immunoSEQ multiplex PCR; TCRdb's table is partial and in-frame only. In the table there are 78,000 or so clones, 90% to 97% of which are singletons. Sequencing was performed on thymus tissue. All receptors come from a boy younger than two with a congenital heart defect but otherwise immunologically healthy.

This clone has only one observation. This chain links TRBV7-6 with TRBJ2-1, with D perhaps TRBD2 (6 bases). This CDR3 is built from 15 residues. CDR1 and CDR2 (germline): SGHVS, FNYEAQ. V lost 3 bases and J lost 4, with 13 bases in between. CDR3 DNA sequence: TGTGCCAGCAGCTTGCTGGAGGGAGTTTACAATGAGCAGTTCTTC. It translates to CASSLLEGVYNEQFF.

The V and J genes are TRBV6-6 and TRBJ1-2; D not certain. The CDR3 loop spans 12 amino acids. Looked up from germline, CDR1 is MNHNY and CDR2 is SVGAGI (reference sequence). The V end lost 7 bases, the J end lost 5 bases, and 11 bases lay between the germline ends. The CDR3 DNA is TGTGCCAGCAAAAGACGGCAGTATGGCTACACCTTC. Protein sequence: CASKRRQYGYTF.

V and J are TRBV5-4 and TRBJ1-6, with a possible D match to TRBD1 (6 bases). Trimming shortened V by 0 bases and J by 7 bases, and 11 bases separated the two germline ends. The CDR3 runs 15 residues. Germline CDR1 SGHNT, CDR2 YYREEE (reference sequence). The chain's CDR3 is CASSLGQGRNSPLHF. The DNA of the CDR3 is TGTGCCAGCAGCTTGGGGCAGGGGAGGAATTCACCCCTCCACTTT.

The chain uses TRBV4-3 and TRBJ2-7; D possibly corresponds to TRBD1 (5 bases). Germline values: CDR1 LGHNA, CDR2 YSLEER. Trimming removed 0 bases from V and 5 bases from J, with 20 bases in between. This CDR3 is built from 17 residues. The CDR3 nucleotides read TGCGCCAGCAGCCAAGATTCTTCCGCCAGGGTGTTAGACGAGCAGTACTTC. This sequence encodes CASSQDSSARVLDEQYF.

This chain connects TRBV5-1 to TRBJ2-3; 7 bases align to TRBD2. V was pared by 4 bases and J by 3 bases, with 14 bases of the junction left unmatched. The CDR3 has 17 residues. In germline, CDR1 is SGHRS, CDR2 YFSETQ. The CDR3 loop reads CASSVTWTRTRTDTQYF. The CDR3 coding sequence is TGCGCCAGCAGCGTAACATGGACTAGGACTCGTACAGATACGCAGTATTTT.

The CDR3 DNA reads TGCAGCGTTGCTGGGAGTCATCAGCCCCAGCATTTT. This codes for CSVAGSHQPQHF. The gene calls are TRBV29-1 and TRBJ1-5; D ambiguous. The length of the CDR3 is 12 residues. V lost 4 bases, J lost 5 bases, and 9 bases lay in between. CDR1 and CDR2 from the germline V gene are SQVTM and ANQGSEA.

This chain connects TRBV4-2 to TRBJ2-1; D gene uncertain. The V and J ends lost 1 base and 9 bases respectively, with 4 bases between them. Germline-derived CDR1 and CDR2 are LGHNA and YNFKEQ. This CDR3 has 11 amino acids. The CDR3 coding sequence is TGTGCCAGCAGCCAAGGTGGTGAGCAGTTCTTC. Protein sequence: CASSQGGEQFF.

The CDR3 here is CASSMTGTTEAFF. The CDR3, as DNA: TGTGCCAGTAGTATGACAGGGACAACTGAAGCTTTCTTT. This chain uses TRBV19 with TRBJ1-1; 7 nucleotides line up with TRBD1. With 3 bases clipped from V and 5 bases from J, the junction kept 3 bases outside the gene matches. This CDR3 is 13 amino acids long. Germline CDR1 and CDR2: LNHDA and SQIVND (reference sequence).

V usage is TRBV25-1 and J usage is TRBJ1-4; the match to TRBD1 covers 8 bases. With 1 base clipped from V and 8 bases from J, the junction kept 12 bases outside the gene matches. The CDR3 runs to 17 residues. CDR1 MGHDK and CDR2 SYGVNS come from the germline V gene. For the CDR3, the DNA is TGTGCCAGCAGTGAATTAATAGGGACAGGCCCTTTGGAAAAACTGTTTTTT. Protein sequence: CASSELIGTGPLEKLFF.

This chain links TRBV30 with TRBJ1-2; no reliable D call. The CDR3 is made up of 12 amino acids. V was pared by 0 bases and J by 7 bases, with 9 bases between. Germline lookup yields CDR1 GTSNPN and CDR2 SVGIG (reference sequence). CDR3 in DNA: TGTGCCTGGAGTGTAAATTCGGGTGGCTACACCTTC. Translating gives CAWSVNSGGYTF.

The chain is built from TRBV5-1 and TRBJ1-2, with 8 bases identical to TRBD1. Germline loops: CDR1 SGHRS, CDR2 YFSETQ. V lost 0 bases, J lost 6 bases, and 7 bases stayed unmatched. CDR3 length: 15 amino acids. CDR3 DNA sequence: TGCGCCAGCAGCTTGGAGGACAGGGTATTCGATGGCTACACCTTC. Amino acid sequence: CASSLEDRVFDGYTF. Combining the CDR3 with reference TRBV5-1 and TRBJ1-2 gives the whole variable domain KAGVTQTPRYLIKTRGQQVTLSCSPISGHRSVSWYQQTPGQGLQFLFEYFSETQRNKGNFPGRFSGRQFSNSRSEMNVSTLELGDSALYLCASSLEDRVFDGYTFGSGTRLTVV.

This clone was seen only once. This CDR3 is CASSLPGPGQGARGYGYTF. CDR3 nucleotides: TGTGCCAGCAGTTTACCCGGACCCGGTCAGGGGGCACGAGGCTATGGCTACACCTTC. This chain uses TRBV27 with TRBJ1-2; TRBD1 aligns across 8 bases. CDR1 is MNHEY and CDR2 is SMNVEV in the germline V gene (reference sequence). V shed 2 bases and J 4 bases; nucleotides not matched to a gene: 18. This CDR3 region has 19 residues.

V and J are TRBV5-8 and TRBJ2-3, with 12 bases that match TRBD2. With V trimmed by 0 bases and J by 8 bases, 16 bases remained unmatched. In germline, CDR1 is SGHTS, CDR2 YDEGEE. This CDR3 spans 19 amino acids. The CDR3 nucleotides are TGTGCCAGCAGCTTGGCTTTAAATTTGACTAGCGGGGGAAGGAGTACGCAGTATTTT. Translated: CASSLALNLTSGGRSTQYF.

This chain uses TRBV12-5 with TRBJ2-1; tentatively, D is TRBD2 (8 bases). V was trimmed by 2 bases and J by 2 bases, leaving 25 bases between them. Germline values: CDR1 LGHNT, CDR2 FRNRAP. The CDR3 totals 20 residues. Here the CDR3 reads CASGLLGGGPLAVPYNEQFF. For the CDR3, the DNA is TGTGCTAGTGGTTTGCTCGGAGGGGGCCCACTAGCGGTCCCCTACAATGAGCAGTTCTTC.

The rearrangement uses TRBV5-1 and TRBJ2-7; TRBD1 aligns across 9 bases. The CDR3 consists of 14 residues. Germline assignment: CDR1 SGHRS and CDR2 YFSETQ. The V gene end was trimmed by 7 bases and the J gene end by 5 bases; junction bases not matched to a gene: 10. In DNA, the CDR3 is TGCGCCAGCGGGAACCGGACAGGGGCTCACGAGCAGTACTTC. Protein: CASGNRTGAHEQYF.

The chain is built from TRBV5-4 and TRBJ1-1; D unclear. This CDR3 region has 14 residues. Germline CDR1 is SGHNT and CDR2 is YYREEE (reference sequence). V lost 2 bases to trimming and J lost 6 bases, with 14 bases between them. The CDR3 reads CASSFGKGWAEAFF. CDR3 DNA: TGTGCCAGCAGCTTCGGTAAGGGATGGGCTGAAGCTTTCTTT.

J is TRBJ1-2 and V is TRBV4-1, with 9 bases identical to TRBD1. This CDR3 comprises 12 residues. Per germline, CDR1 MGHRA and CDR2 YSYEKL. The V and J ends lost 4 bases and 7 bases, in that order; junction bases with no gene match: 1. The CDR3 DNA is TGCGCCAGCAGCCCGGGACAGGGTGGCTACACCTTC. It translates to CASSPGQGGYTF.

The J gene is TRBJ1-5, the V gene TRBV2, with D possibly matching TRBD1 (6 bases). This CDR3 region has 14 residues. Germline V gene sequence: CDR1 SNHLY, CDR2 FYNNEI. V dropped 3 bases and J dropped 2 bases, with 8 bases sitting between them. The CDR3 bases are TGTGCCAGCAGTGACACAGGGCGCAATCAGCCCCAGCATTTT. Amino acid sequence: CASSDTGRNQPQHF.

This chain links TRBV28 with TRBJ1-1; D perhaps matches TRBD1 (6 bases). Germline V gives CDR1 MDHEN, CDR2 SYDVKM. CDR3 length: 15 amino acids. The germline V and J ends were trimmed by 7 bases and 10 bases, with 25 bases remaining between them. The CDR3 reads CASILSGAGAIGAFF. The CDR3 bases are TGTGCCAGCATCCTTTCGGGGGCAGGGGCGATAGGAGCTTTCTTT.

This clone was detected only once. The V call is TRBV27, the J call TRBJ2-1; D could derive from TRBD1 or TRBD2 (5 bases each). CDR3 size: 14 residues. Trimming pared 6 bases from V and 2 bases from J, leaving 11 bases between. CDR1 MNHEY and CDR2 SMNVEV come from the germline V gene (reference sequence). The CDR3 spells CASRPGPTYNEQFF. Written as DNA, the CDR3 is TGTGCCAGCAGACCGGGACCAACCTACAATGAGCAGTTCTTC.

The chain is built from TRBV12-5 and TRBJ2-2; 9 bases map to TRBD2. The CDR3 spans 18 residues. CDR1 and CDR2 from the germline V gene are LGHNT and FRNRAP. Losses at the gene ends were 4 bases for V and 3 bases for J; bases not matched to a gene: 12. The CDR3, as DNA: TGTGCTAGTGGTTCCCCGCCGCGGGAGGGCCGTGACACCGGGGAGCTGTTTTTT. Its protein is CASGSPPREGRDTGELFF.

V usage is TRBV29-1 and J usage is TRBJ2-5; TRBD2 might be the D (7 bases). Per germline, CDR1 SQVTM and CDR2 ANQGSEA. Trimming took off 6 bases at V and 5 bases at J, with 16 bases between the two ends. This CDR3 contains 13 residues. This chain's CDR3 is CSVLGGRRETQYF. CDR3 sequence (DNA): TGCAGCGTCCTGGGGGGGCGCAGGGAGACCCAGTACTTC.

The CDR3 is CAISLGKGIGANVLTF. In DNA, the CDR3 is TGTGCCATCAGCCTAGGCAAGGGGATTGGGGCCAACGTCCTGACTTTC. J is TRBJ2-6 and V is TRBV10-3; D might be TRBD1 (5 bases). Germline values: CDR1 ENHRY, CDR2 SYGVKD. V lost 6 bases and J lost 3, with 15 bases in between. This CDR3 has 16 amino acids.

CDR3 sequence: CASSDRSNQPQHF. CDR3 in DNA: TGTGCCAGCAGCGACCGCAGCAATCAGCCCCAGCATTTT. The genes are TRBV7-8 and TRBJ1-5, with no clear D. Between the trimmed V and J ends, which lost 5 bases and 1 base, there was a span of 6 bases. The CDR3 contains 13 residues. Germline V lookup: CDR1 SGHVS, CDR2 FQNEAQ.

The chain has TRBV11-2 and TRBJ1-1; TRBD1 might be the D (6 bases). This CDR3 contains 14 residues. Germline loops: CDR1 SGHAT, CDR2 FQNNGV. V was clipped by 5 bases and J by 7 bases, with 17 bases between them. The CDR3, as DNA: TGTGCCAGCAGCACTAGTGGGGCAGGGGATGAAGCTTTCTTT. The encoded protein is CASSTSGAGDEAFF.

V is TRBV28 and J is TRBJ2-7; D perhaps matches TRBD1 (5 bases). CDR1 and CDR2 (germline): MDHEN, SYDVKM. The CDR3 has 18 residues. V dropped 1 base and J dropped 3 bases, with 22 bases sitting between them. The chain's CDR3 is CASSLLSLLGASSYEQYF. The CDR3 DNA follows: TGTGCCAGCAGTTTATTAAGTTTATTAGGGGCCAGCAGCTACGAGCAGTACTTC.

The chain joins TRBV5-6 to TRBJ1-2, with D unclear. The CDR3 is made up of 13 amino acids. Germline V gene data show CDR1 as SGHDT and CDR2 as YYEEEE. The germline V and J ends were trimmed by 0 bases and 4 bases, with 7 bases remaining between them. Written as DNA, the CDR3 is TGTGCCAGCAGCTTGGGCCAGAGCTATGGCTACACCTTC. Translation: CASSLGQSYGYTF.

V is TRBV19 and J is TRBJ2-1; 7 bases are shared with TRBD2. This CDR3 comprises 17 residues. Germline CDR1 and CDR2: LNHDA and SQIVND (reference sequence). J lost 2 bases, V lost 2 bases, and 9 bases had no gene match. The chain's CDR3 is CASSISTERGTYNEQFF. CDR3 in DNA: TGTGCCAGTAGTATATCTACAGAGCGGGGTACCTACAATGAGCAGTTCTTC.

V usage is TRBV6-5 and J usage is TRBJ2-1; no clear D. The CDR3 is 16 residues long. Germline loops: CDR1 MNHEY, CDR2 SVGAGI. Trimming took 1 base from V and 6 from J, leaving 16 bases between them. The CDR3 loop reads CASSYFLTRPANEQFF. CDR3 in DNA: TGTGCCAGCAGTTACTTCCTGACCCGACCCGCCAATGAGCAGTTCTTC.

This clone was counted a single time. This chain uses TRBV4-2 with TRBJ2-1; D not resolved. Trimming took off 1 base at V and 0 bases at J, with 10 bases between the two ends. The CDR3 length is 16 residues. Germline V gene lookup returns CDR1 LGHNA and CDR2 YNFKEQ. This CDR3 is CASSQVGESSYNEQFF. In DNA form, the CDR3 reads TGTGCCAGCAGCCAAGTAGGCGAGAGCTCCTACAATGAGCAGTTCTTC.

The V call is TRBV23-1, the J call TRBJ2-6; 8 nucleotides line up with TRBD1. TRBV23-1 is an open reading frame, and its role is uncertain. V gave up 5 bases and J gave up 0 bases; unmatched junction bases: 9. The CDR3 has 18 amino acids. In DNA form, the CDR3 reads TGCGCCAGCAGTGTACCACAGGGGGTGGACTCTGGGGCCAACGTCCTGACTTTC. Its protein product is CASSVPQGVDSGANVLTF.